The 20 T cell receptor beta chains below all came from one sample that was sequenced in a study of blood T cell repertoires in COVID-19. Using immunoSEQ multiplex PCR, the repertoire was profiled, and TCRdb retains in-frame clones only, with some absent. The sample has 20,000 to 30,000 clones; around 66% are singletons. Sequenced: peripheral blood. These receptors all stem from a man between 60 and 75 years old with active or convalescent COVID-19.

CDR3 nucleotide sequence: TGTGCCAGCAGTTACGGGCTAAACACCGGGGAGCTGTTTTTT. Translated: CASSYGLNTGELFF. The chain uses TRBV6-5 and TRBJ2-2, with D uncertain. The ends were cut back, 2 bases at V and 2 bases at J, with 6 bases in the middle. The CDR3 runs 14 residues. Germline CDR1 reads MNHEY; CDR2 reads SVGAGI.

The chain joins TRBV23-1 to TRBJ2-3, with D perhaps TRBD2 (6 bases). TRBV23-1 is marked as an open reading frame, function uncertain. Trimming removed 1 base from V and 2 bases from J, with 19 bases in between. The CDR3 covers 18 residues. The CDR3 nucleotides are TGCGCCAGCAGTCAATGGGGCGGGACGAATAGTCCCACAGATACGCAGTATTTT. This encodes CASSQWGGTNSPTDTQYF.

The chain joins TRBV19 to TRBJ1-1; no definite D call. Trimming removed 6 bases from V and 1 base from J, with 12 bases in between. Germline V gene sequence: CDR1 LNHDA, CDR2 SQIVND (reference sequence). The CDR3 totals 14 residues. The DNA for the CDR3 is TGTGCCAGTAGGACAAGGTCCGAGAACACTGAAGCTTTCTTT. Amino acids: CASRTRSENTEAFF.

V usage is TRBV11-2 and J usage is TRBJ2-3, with 11 nucleotides matching TRBD2. Germline CDR1 is SGHAT and CDR2 is FQNNGV. CDR3 length equals 16 residues. Trimming took 4 bases from V and 1 from J; bases not matched to a gene: 4. CDR3 in amino acids: CASSYLTSGGTDTQYF. CDR3 DNA: TGTGCCAGCAGCTATCTGACTAGCGGGGGCACAGATACGCAGTATTTT.

V usage is TRBV6-5 and J usage is TRBJ2-3; no clear D. The CDR3 is made up of 12 amino acids. Germline assignment: CDR1 MNHEY and CDR2 SVGAGI. The V end was cut by 4 bases, the J end by 4 bases, with 6 bases between. CDR3 amino acids: CASSSRSDTQYF. For the CDR3, the DNA is TGTGCCAGCAGTTCGCGGTCAGATACGCAGTATTTT.

V is TRBV7-3 and J is TRBJ2-5; 7 bases agree with TRBD2. CDR3 size: 14 residues. After removal of 4 bases from V and 5 bases from J, the junction contained 7 bases not matched to a gene. Germline V CDR1 and CDR2: SGHTA, FQGTGA. CDR3 amino acids: CASSSGGGWETQYF. CDR3 DNA: TGTGCCAGCAGCTCCGGCGGGGGTTGGGAGACCCAGTACTTC.

This chain connects TRBV18 to TRBJ1-2; perhaps TRBD1 as D (5 bases). V lost 2 bases to trimming and J lost 3 bases, with 7 bases between them. The germline V gene encodes CDR1 KGHSH and CDR2 LQKENI. CDR3 length: 13 amino acids. CDR3 sequence: CASSPGGDYGYTF. The DNA for the CDR3 is TGTGCCAGCTCACCAGGGGGGGACTATGGCTACACCTTC. Full variable domain (outside the CDR3, taken from reference TRBV18 and TRBJ1-2): NAGVMQNPRHLVRRRGQEARLRCSPMKGHSHVYWYRQLPEEGLKFMVYLQKENIIDESGMPKERFSAEFPKEGPSILRIQQVVRGDSAAYFCASSPGGDYGYTFGSGTRLTVV.

The V gene is TRBV16, the J gene TRBJ1-1; D possibly corresponds to TRBD1 (6 bases). The length of the CDR3 is 16 residues. Germline V lookup: CDR1 KGHSY, CDR2 FQNENV. Trimming took 1 base from V and 5 from J, leaving 17 bases between them. CDR3 coding DNA: TGTGCCAGCAGCCAATGGAGGACAGCCGCTGGGACTGAAGCTTTCTTT. Its translation: CASSQWRTAAGTEAFF.

A word on this clone: A read error may produce the germline difference seen at one junction end. V is TRBV7-7 and J is TRBJ2-3, with D possibly being TRBD2 (7 bases). This CDR3 region has 15 residues. CDR1 is SSHAT, CDR2 FNYEAQ, per germline (reference sequence). The CDR3 DNA follows: TGTGCTAGCAGCTCGGGGGCTAGCGGAACAGATACGCAGTATTTT. Protein: CASSSGASGTDTQYF. Full variable domain (missing parts from reference TRBV7-7 and TRBJ2-3): GAGVSQSPRYKVTKRGQDVTLRCDPISSHATLYWYQQALGQGPEFLTYFNYEAQPDKSGLPSDRFSAERPEGSISTLTIQRTEQRDSAMYRCASSSGASGTDTQYFGPGTRLTVL.

The V call is TRBV6-5, the J call TRBJ1-2; D is unclear. V was trimmed by 2 bases and J by 5 bases, leaving 18 bases between them. This CDR3 is built from 16 residues. Germline CDR1 MNHEY, CDR2 SVGAGI. This chain's CDR3 is CASSYHSSQKPYGYTF. CDR3 DNA sequence: TGTGCCAGCAGTTACCACAGTTCGCAGAAGCCTTATGGCTACACCTTC.

The J gene is TRBJ1-2, the V gene TRBV19; the match to TRBD1 covers 9 bases. Germline assignment: CDR1 LNHDA and CDR2 SQIVND (reference sequence). J gave up 7 bases and V 7 bases, and 16 bases lay outside the gene matches. The CDR3 runs to 16 residues. CDR3 region: CASTSLRTGEAGGYTF. CDR3 nucleotide sequence: TGTGCCAGTACCTCATTACGGACAGGGGAGGCAGGTGGCTACACCTTC.

This chain links TRBV4-1 with TRBJ1-5, with D possibly matching TRBD1 (6 bases). Germline CDR1 and CDR2: MGHRA and YSYEKL. This CDR3 is 18 amino acids long. V lost 0 bases, J lost 2 bases, and 17 bases lay in between. The CDR3 spells CASSQDIINDRRNQPQHF. DNA of the CDR3: TGCGCCAGCAGCCAAGACATAATAAACGACAGGCGCAATCAGCCCCAGCATTTT.

The V and J genes are TRBV5-1 and TRBJ2-5; D remains unclear. V was cut by 0 bases and J by 2 bases, with 2 bases left in between. Germline CDR1 and CDR2: SGHRS and YFSETQ. The CDR3 is 12 amino acids. CDR3 bases: TGCGCCAGCAGCTTGGTACAAGAGACCCAGTACTTC. Encoded protein: CASSLVQETQYF.

The chain is built from TRBV18 and TRBJ1-2, with 12 bases identical to TRBD1. Germline trimming cut 5 bases from V and 3 bases from J; bases unmatched to any gene: 7. Germline-derived CDR1 and CDR2 are KGHSH and LQKENI. The CDR3 runs to 16 residues. The CDR3 is CASSTSGTGGYYGYTF. The CDR3 nucleotides read TGTGCCAGCTCAACCTCGGGGACAGGGGGCTACTATGGCTACACCTTC.

This rearrangement joins TRBV4-1 to TRBJ2-1, with TRBD2 matching 8 bases. This CDR3 region has 17 residues. The J segment lost 0 bases and the V segment lost 1 base, leaving 5 bases of the junction unmatched. Germline values: CDR1 MGHRA, CDR2 YSYEKL. The CDR3 here is CASSQGSGSLSYNEQFF. The CDR3 bases are TGCGCCAGCAGCCAAGGGAGCGGGAGCCTCTCCTACAATGAGCAGTTCTTC.

The rearrangement links TRBV29-1 to TRBJ2-5, with 12 bases aligning to TRBD2. The J segment lost 3 bases and the V segment lost 7 bases, leaving 3 bases of the junction unmatched. Germline assignment: CDR1 SQVTM and CDR2 ANQGSEA. This CDR3 has 13 residues. CDR3 region: CSARTSGKETQYF. The CDR3 DNA is TGCAGCGCTCGGACTAGCGGGAAAGAGACCCAGTACTTC.

The rearrangement links TRBV12-5 to TRBJ1-5; the match to TRBD1 covers 7 bases. Germline V lookup: CDR1 LGHNT, CDR2 FRNRAP. Losses at the gene ends were 2 bases for V and 6 bases for J; bases not matched to a gene: 7. CDR3 length equals 15 residues. DNA of the CDR3: TGTGCTAGTGGTTTGTCTACAGGGGTCGTTCAGCCCCAGCATTTT. Translating gives CASGLSTGVVQPQHF.

The chain joins TRBV4-1 to TRBJ1-1; 8 nucleotides line up with TRBD1. CDR1 and CDR2 from the germline V gene are MGHRA and YSYEKL. The J segment lost 5 bases and the V segment lost 1 base, leaving 6 bases of the junction unmatched. The CDR3 consists of 15 residues. The CDR3 reads CASSQGSGGYTEAFF. The CDR3 nucleotides read TGCGCCAGCAGCCAAGGTTCAGGGGGCTATACTGAAGCTTTCTTT.

Worth noting for this clone: Within the sample, other DNA sequences also encode this same CDR3. The chain employs TRBV5-4 and TRBJ2-5; 11 bases agree with TRBD1. The CDR3 is 15 residues long. CDR1 and CDR2 from the germline V gene are SGHNT and YYREEE (reference sequence). V shed 0 bases, J shed 4 bases, and the junction held 2 bases outside the gene matches. This CDR3 reads CASSLGDRGRETQYF. The CDR3 nucleotides read TGTGCCAGCAGCTTGGGGGACAGGGGGAGAGAGACCCAGTACTTC.

This clone is categorized as medium-sized. CDR3 coding DNA: TGCGCCAGCAGTGACCCAGGGGATGGGTACGAGCAGTACTTC. Protein sequence: CASSDPGDGYEQYF. The chain combines TRBV10-2 with TRBJ2-7; D might be TRBD1 (6 bases). V shed 3 bases and J shed 4 bases, with 13 bases lying between them. The CDR3 is made up of 14 amino acids. Germline assignment: CDR1 WSHSY and CDR2 SAAADI.